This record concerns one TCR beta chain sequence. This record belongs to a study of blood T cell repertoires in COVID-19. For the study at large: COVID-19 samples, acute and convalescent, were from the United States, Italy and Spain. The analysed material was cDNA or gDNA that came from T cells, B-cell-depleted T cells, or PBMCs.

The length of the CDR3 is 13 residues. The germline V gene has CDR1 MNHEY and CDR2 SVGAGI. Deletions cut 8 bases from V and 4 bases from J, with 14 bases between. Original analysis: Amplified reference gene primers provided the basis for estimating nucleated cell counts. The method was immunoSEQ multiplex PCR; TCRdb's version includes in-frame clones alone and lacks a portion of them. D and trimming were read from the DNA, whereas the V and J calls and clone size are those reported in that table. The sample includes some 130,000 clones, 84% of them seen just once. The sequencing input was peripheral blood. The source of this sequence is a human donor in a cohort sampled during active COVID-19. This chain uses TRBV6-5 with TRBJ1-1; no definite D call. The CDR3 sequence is CASAATGFTEAFF. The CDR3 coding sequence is TGTGCCAGCGCCGCCACCGGTTTCACTGAAGCTTTCTTT.